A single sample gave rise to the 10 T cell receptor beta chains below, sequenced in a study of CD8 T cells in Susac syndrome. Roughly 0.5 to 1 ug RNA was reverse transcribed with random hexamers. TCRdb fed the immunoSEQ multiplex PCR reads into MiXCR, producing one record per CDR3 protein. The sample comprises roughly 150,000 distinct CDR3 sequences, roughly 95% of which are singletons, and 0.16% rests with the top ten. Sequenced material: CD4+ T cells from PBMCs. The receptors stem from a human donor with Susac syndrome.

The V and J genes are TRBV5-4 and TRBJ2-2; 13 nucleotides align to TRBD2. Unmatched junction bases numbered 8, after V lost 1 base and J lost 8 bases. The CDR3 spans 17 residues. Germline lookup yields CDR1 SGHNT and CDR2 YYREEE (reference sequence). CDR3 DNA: TGTGCCAGCAGCTTGCCCACTAGCGGGGGGGCAACAGGGGAGCTGTTTTTT. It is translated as CASSLPTSGGATGELFF.

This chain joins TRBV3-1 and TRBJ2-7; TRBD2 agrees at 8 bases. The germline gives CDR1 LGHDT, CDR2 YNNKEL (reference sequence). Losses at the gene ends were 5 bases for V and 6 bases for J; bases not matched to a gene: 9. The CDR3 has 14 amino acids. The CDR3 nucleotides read TGTGCCAGCAGCTCAACGGGGGGGTCTGTCGAGCAGTACTTC. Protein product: CASSSTGGSVEQYF.

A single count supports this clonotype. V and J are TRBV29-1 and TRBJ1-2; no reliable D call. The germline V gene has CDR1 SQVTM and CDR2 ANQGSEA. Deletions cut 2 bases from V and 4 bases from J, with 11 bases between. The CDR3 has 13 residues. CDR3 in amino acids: CSVEPPGSYGYTF. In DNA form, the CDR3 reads TGCAGCGTTGAACCCCCCGGGTCCTATGGCTACACCTTC.

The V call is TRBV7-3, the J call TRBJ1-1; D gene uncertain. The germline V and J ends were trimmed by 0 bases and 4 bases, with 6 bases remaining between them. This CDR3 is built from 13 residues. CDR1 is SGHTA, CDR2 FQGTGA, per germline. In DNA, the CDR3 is TGTGCCAGCAGCTTAACGACGGTCACTGAAGCTTTCTTT. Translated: CASSLTTVTEAFF. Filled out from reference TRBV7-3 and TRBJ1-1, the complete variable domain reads GAGVSQTPSNKVTEKGKYVELRCDPISGHTALYWYRQSLGQGPEFLIYFQGTGAADDSGLPNDRFFAVRPEGSVSTLKIQRTERGDSAVYLCASSLTTVTEAFFGQGTRLTVV.

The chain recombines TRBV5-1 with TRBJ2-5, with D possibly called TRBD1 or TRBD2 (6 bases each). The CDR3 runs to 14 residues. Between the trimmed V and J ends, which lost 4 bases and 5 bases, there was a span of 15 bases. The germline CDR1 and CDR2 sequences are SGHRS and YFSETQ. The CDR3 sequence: CASSMRRGEETQYF. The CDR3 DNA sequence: TGCGCCAGCAGCATGAGGAGGGGGGAGGAGACCCAGTACTTC.

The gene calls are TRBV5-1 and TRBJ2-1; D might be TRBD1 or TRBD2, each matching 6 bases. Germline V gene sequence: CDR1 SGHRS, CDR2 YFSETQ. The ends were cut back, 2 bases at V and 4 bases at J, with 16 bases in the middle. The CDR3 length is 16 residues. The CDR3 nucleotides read TGCGCCAGCAGCTTTGGGGCGGGGACACTTTACAATGAGCAGTTCTTC. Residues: CASSFGAGTLYNEQFF.

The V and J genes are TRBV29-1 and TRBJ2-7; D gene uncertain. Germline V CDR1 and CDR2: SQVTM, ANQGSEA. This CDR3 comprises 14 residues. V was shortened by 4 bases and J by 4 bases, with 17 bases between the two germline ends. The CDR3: CSVVPFLNAYEQYF. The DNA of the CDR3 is TGCAGCGTTGTCCCGTTCCTGAATGCTTACGAGCAGTACTTC.

This CDR3 reads CSAARDRVEQYF. CDR3 coding DNA: TGCAGTGCCGCCCGGGACAGGGTTGAGCAGTACTTC. This chain links TRBV20-1 with TRBJ2-7; the match to TRBD1 covers 9 bases. The CDR3 totals 12 residues. The trim removed 6 bases at V and 7 bases at J, leaving 7 bases unmatched. Germline V gives CDR1 DFQATT, CDR2 SNEGSKA (reference sequence).

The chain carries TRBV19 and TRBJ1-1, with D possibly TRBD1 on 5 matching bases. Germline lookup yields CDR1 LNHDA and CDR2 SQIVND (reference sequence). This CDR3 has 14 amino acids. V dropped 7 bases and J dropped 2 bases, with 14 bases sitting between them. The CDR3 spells CASKLPRGNTEAFF. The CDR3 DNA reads TGTGCCAGTAAACTTCCGAGGGGTAACACTGAAGCTTTCTTT. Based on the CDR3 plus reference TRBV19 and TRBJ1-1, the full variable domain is DGGITQSPKYLFRKEGQNVTLSCEQNLNHDAMYWYRQDPGQGLRLIYYSQIVNDFQKGDIAEGYSVSREKKESFPLTVTSAQKNPTAFYLCASKLPRGNTEAFFGQGTRLTVV.

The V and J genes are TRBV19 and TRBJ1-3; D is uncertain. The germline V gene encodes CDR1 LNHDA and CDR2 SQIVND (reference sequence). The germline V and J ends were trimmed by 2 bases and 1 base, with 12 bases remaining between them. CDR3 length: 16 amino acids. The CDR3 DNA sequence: TGTGCCAGTAGTATAACGGGGAAGGTGTCTGGAAACACCATATATTTT. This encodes CASSITGKVSGNTIYF.